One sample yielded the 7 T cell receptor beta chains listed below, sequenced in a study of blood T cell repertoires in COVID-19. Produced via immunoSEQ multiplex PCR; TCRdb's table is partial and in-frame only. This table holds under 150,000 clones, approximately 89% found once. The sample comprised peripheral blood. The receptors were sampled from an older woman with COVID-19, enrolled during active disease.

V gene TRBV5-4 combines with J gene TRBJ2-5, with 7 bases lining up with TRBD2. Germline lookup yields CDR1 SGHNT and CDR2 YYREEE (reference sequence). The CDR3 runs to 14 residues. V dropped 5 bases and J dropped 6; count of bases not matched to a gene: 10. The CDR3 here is CASRSGSGDKTQYF. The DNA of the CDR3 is TGTGCCAGCAGGTCGGGCAGCGGGGATAAGACCCAGTACTTC.

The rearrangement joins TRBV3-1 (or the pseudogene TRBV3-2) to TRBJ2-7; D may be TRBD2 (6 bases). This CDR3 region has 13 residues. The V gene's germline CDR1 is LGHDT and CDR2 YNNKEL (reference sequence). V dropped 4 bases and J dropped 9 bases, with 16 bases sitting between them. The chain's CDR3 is CASSPGGVPGQYF. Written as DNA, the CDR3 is TGTGCCAGCAGCCCGGGCGGGGTGCCAGGGCAGTACTTC.

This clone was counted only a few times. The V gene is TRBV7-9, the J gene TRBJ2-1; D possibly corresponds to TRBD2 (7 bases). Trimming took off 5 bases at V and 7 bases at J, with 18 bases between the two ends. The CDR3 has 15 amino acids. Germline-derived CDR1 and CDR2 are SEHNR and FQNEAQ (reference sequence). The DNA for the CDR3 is TGTGCCAGCAGCCTCGGGGGGCCCTCCCCTAATGAGCAGTTCTTC. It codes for CASSLGGPSPNEQFF.

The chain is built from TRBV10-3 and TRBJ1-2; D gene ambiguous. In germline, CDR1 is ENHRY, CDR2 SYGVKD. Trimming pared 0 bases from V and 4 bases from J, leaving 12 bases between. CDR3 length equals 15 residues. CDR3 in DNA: TGTGCCATCAGTGAGTCAGGCGGCAGCCTCTATGGCTACACCTTC. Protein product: CAISESGGSLYGYTF.

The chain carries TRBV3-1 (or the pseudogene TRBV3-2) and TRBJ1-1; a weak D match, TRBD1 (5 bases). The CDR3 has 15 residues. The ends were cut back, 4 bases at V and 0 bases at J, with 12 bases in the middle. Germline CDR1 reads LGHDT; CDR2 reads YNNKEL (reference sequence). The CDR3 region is CASSPGRGVNTEAFF. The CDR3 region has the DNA TGTGCCAGCAGCCCGGGTCGGGGGGTGAACACTGAAGCTTTCTTT.

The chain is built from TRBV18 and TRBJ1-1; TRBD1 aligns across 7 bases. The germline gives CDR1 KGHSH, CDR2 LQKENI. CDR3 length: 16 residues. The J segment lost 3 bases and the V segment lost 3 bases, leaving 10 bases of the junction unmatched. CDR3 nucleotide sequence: TGTGCCAGCTCACCTCTATCCCCAGGGGGTCACACTGAAGCTTTCTTT. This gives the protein CASSPLSPGGHTEAFF. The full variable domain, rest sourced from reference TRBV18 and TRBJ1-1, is NAGVMQNPRHLVRRRGQEARLRCSPMKGHSHVYWYRQLPEEGLKFMVYLQKENIIDESGMPKERFSAEFPKEGPSILRIQQVVRGDSAAYFCASSPLSPGGHTEAFFGQGTRLTVV.

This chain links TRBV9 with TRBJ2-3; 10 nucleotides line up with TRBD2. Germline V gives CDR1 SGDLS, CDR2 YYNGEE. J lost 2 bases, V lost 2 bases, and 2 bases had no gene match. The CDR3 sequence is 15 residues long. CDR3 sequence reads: CASSVTSGDTDTQYF. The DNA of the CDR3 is TGTGCCAGCAGCGTTACTAGCGGGGACACAGATACGCAGTATTTT. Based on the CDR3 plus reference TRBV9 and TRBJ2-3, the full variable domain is DSGVTQTPKHLITATGQRVTLRCSPRSGDLSVYWYQQSLDQGLQFLIQYYNGEERAKGNILERFSAQQFPDLHSELNLSSLELGDSALYFCASSVTSGDTDTQYFGPGTRLTVL.